Below, 13 T cell receptor beta chains from the same sample are listed, as sequenced in a study of blood T cell repertoires in COVID-19. Clones were read by immunoSEQ multiplex PCR, and TCRdb kept only the in-frame ones, dropping some. The sample contains 350,000 or so clones, around four fifths of which appear only once. Sequenced material: peripheral blood. Receptor source: a man younger than 45 with active or convalescent COVID-19.

The V call is TRBV7-2, the J call TRBJ2-2, with TRBD2 matching over 7 bases. This CDR3 contains 15 residues. V was pared by 5 bases and J by 7 bases, with 10 bases of the junction left unmatched. Germline-derived CDR1 and CDR2 are SGHTA and FQGNSA. In DNA, the CDR3 is TGTGCCAGCAGCCCGCGGGGGAGCGGGAACGGGGAGCTGTTTTTT. Its translation: CASSPRGSGNGELFF.

V and J are TRBV11-2 and TRBJ2-7; D may be TRBD1 (6 bases). This CDR3 is built from 13 residues. Trimming took 4 bases from V and 3 from J, leaving 10 bases between them. CDR1 is SGHAT and CDR2 is FQNNGV in the germline V gene. Written as DNA, the CDR3 is TGTGCCAGCAGCTCTCGACAGGTCTACGAGCAGTACTTC. It yields the protein CASSSRQVYEQYF.

This clone was recorded once. The chain combines TRBV15 with TRBJ1-1; 8 nucleotides agree with TRBD1. CDR1 and CDR2 (germline): LNHNV, YYDKDF (reference sequence). Unmatched junction bases numbered 5, after V lost 5 bases and J lost 6 bases. The CDR3 consists of 13 residues. CDR3 sequence reads: CATSPTGDAEAFF. The CDR3 coding sequence is TGTGCCACCAGCCCGACAGGGGACGCTGAAGCTTTCTTT.

A single count supports this clone. The chain uses TRBV28 and TRBJ1-2; 7 bases map to TRBD1. Germline V gives CDR1 MDHEN, CDR2 SYDVKM. CDR3 length equals 14 residues. V shed 7 bases and J 4 bases; nucleotides not matched to a gene: 9. The CDR3 reads CASKEPGQTYGYTF. The CDR3 nucleotides read TGTGCCAGCAAGGAGCCGGGACAGACCTATGGCTACACCTTC.

The rearrangement links TRBV7-9 to TRBJ1-2; D possibly corresponds to TRBD1 (6 bases). The CDR3 loop spans 12 amino acids. The germline CDR1 and CDR2 sequences are SEHNR and FQNEAQ (reference sequence). Trimming cost V 4 bases and J 8 bases, with 11 bases left between them. The CDR3 region is CASSSTGIGYTF. As DNA, the CDR3 is TGTGCCAGCAGCTCGACAGGTATCGGCTACACCTTC.

The rearrangement joins TRBV7-2 to TRBJ2-3, with D perhaps matching TRBD2 (7 bases). The CDR3 spans 15 residues. V dropped 1 base and J dropped 10 bases, with 18 bases sitting between them. CDR1 and CDR2 from the germline V gene are SGHTA and FQGNSA. The CDR3 is CASSLGVWGGPAQYF. The DNA of the CDR3 is TGTGCCAGCAGCTTAGGAGTTTGGGGGGGGCCGGCGCAGTATTTT.

The chain carries TRBV11-1 and TRBJ2-3; tentatively, D is TRBD1 (6 bases). This CDR3 region has 15 residues. V lost 4 bases to trimming and J lost 0 bases, with 11 bases between them. CDR1 and CDR2 (germline): SGHAT, FQDESV (reference sequence). The CDR3 bases are TGTGCCAGCAGCTCCCAGAGGGGGAGCACAGATACGCAGTATTTT. Amino acids: CASSSQRGSTDTQYF. The whole variable domain, filled in from reference TRBV11-1 and TRBJ2-3, reads EAEVAQSPRYKITEKSQAVAFWCDPISGHATLYWYRQILGQGPELLVQFQDESVVDDSQLPKDRFSAERLKGVDSTLKIQPAELGDSAMYLCASSSQRGSTDTQYFGPGTRLTVL.

This clone was counted a single time. The chain recombines TRBV4-2 with TRBJ1-6, with 7 bases that match TRBD1. CDR1 is LGHNA, CDR2 YNFKEQ, per germline. This CDR3 has 15 residues. The V gene end was trimmed by 1 base and the J gene end by 6 bases; junction bases not matched to a gene: 3. Here the CDR3 DNA reads TGTGCCAGCAGCCAAGGACAGGGTTTTAATTCACCCCTCCACTTT. Translating it yields CASSQGQGFNSPLHF.

This clone was counted only a few times. The V and J genes are TRBV11-3 and TRBJ2-2; TRBD2 matches at 8 bases. Unmatched junction bases numbered 7, after V lost 2 bases and J lost 5 bases. This CDR3 is 16 amino acids long. CDR1 SGHNT and CDR2 YENEEA come from the germline V gene. CDR3 amino acids: CASSLSSGPLTGELFF. Written as DNA, the CDR3 is TGTGCCAGCAGCTTATCTAGCGGGCCTCTAACCGGGGAGCTGTTTTTT.

This chain joins TRBV7-2 and TRBJ2-3; possible D gene TRBD2, 5 bases. Looked up from germline, CDR1 is SGHTA and CDR2 is FQGNSA. Trimming removed 5 bases from V and 6 bases from J, with 15 bases in between. The CDR3 has 14 amino acids. The CDR3 is CASSPGLSRDTQYF. Here the CDR3 DNA reads TGTGCCAGCAGCCCTGGACTGAGTCGGGATACGCAGTATTTT.

The chain is built from TRBV27 and TRBJ2-7, with 7 nucleotides matching TRBD1. The CDR3 covers 15 residues. The germline gives CDR1 MNHEY, CDR2 SMNVEV (reference sequence). J lost 3 bases, V lost 4 bases, and 9 bases had no gene match. The CDR3 spells CASSSLATGLYEQYF. The CDR3 region has the DNA TGTGCCAGCAGTTCTCTCGCGACAGGGCTCTACGAGCAGTACTTC.

V gene TRBV15 combines with J gene TRBJ2-5; D is possibly TRBD2 (5 bases). CDR3 size: 13 residues. Trimming removed 4 bases at V and 4 bases at J, with 10 bases between. Germline V gene lookup returns CDR1 LNHNV and CDR2 YYDKDF (reference sequence). The CDR3 DNA is TGTGCCACCAGCACCGGGGAAGGAGAGACCCAGTACTTC. Protein: CATSTGEGETQYF.

This chain joins TRBV28 and TRBJ1-6, with D perhaps matching TRBD1 (5 bases). The V end was cut by 4 bases, the J end by 4 bases, with 11 bases between. Germline CDR1 MDHEN, CDR2 SYDVKM. The length of the CDR3 is 15 residues. CDR3 residues: CASSSRVSYNSPLHF. For the CDR3, the DNA is TGTGCCAGCAGTTCCAGGGTCTCATATAATTCACCCCTCCACTTT.